Listed below are T cell receptor beta chains from one sample, sequenced in a study of blood T cell repertoires in COVID-19. Some clones are missing from TCRdb's copy, which holds only in-frame ones; the method was immunoSEQ multiplex PCR. Counted here are about 220,000 clones, roughly four fifths occurring once; the ten biggest clones make up roughly 4.8%. The sequenced sample was PBMCs or T cells enriched from blood (not recorded which). The receptors originated from a woman aged 45-59 years who had been exposed to COVID-19. Each CDR3 is given without its conserved first and last residue. Not every row has a clone size; where given, it reads once, few, many or a size class.

>TRBV2|.
ASSAVGTGDGYT
>TRBV6-5|.
ACAIQGAPGYT
>TRBV19|.
ASSNRGYGYT
>TRBV4-1|.
ASSQDIPIGGYT
>TRBV18|once
ASSPLRAPYEQY
>TRBV5-1|.
ASSRYLGGPPARGELF
>TRBV6-5|.
ASRDNRGSGNTIY
>TRBV7-9|.
ASSPRGGPGNEQF
>TRBV18|.
ASSLLGGSQNTEAF
>TRBV2|.
ASGTGLGVSTKNIQY
>TRBV11-3|.
ASSPGGSQETQY
>TRBV5-6|.
ASSLGPRPGQGTYEQY
>TRBV24-1|once
ATSVPKAGRGLSGETQY
>TRBV6-5|.
ASRGLDFNQPQH
>TRBV15|.
ATSGGRWLSGYT
>TRBV7-2|.
ASSLLGGRSEKLF
>TRBV7-2|.
ASRRGQNYGYT
>TRBV19|few
ASSRGQTNSPLH
>TRBV7-9|.
ASSLPGGHQPQH
>TRBV12-5|.
ASGFRGGLSGELF
>TRBV27|once
ASSLIRAANEKLF
>TRBV28|.
ASSFGFPEAF
>TRBV19|.
ASSIDRYRGHGTDTQY
>TRBV18|.
ASMIRSSRSEAF
>TRBV19|.
ASIRTGARTEAF
>TRBV5-1|.
ASSLTSGSSYEQY
>TRBV7-2|.
ASVGTGGRTEAF
>TRBV6-5|.
ASSPRTSGDNEQF
>TRBV11-1|few
ASSLASYEQY
>TRBV24-1|.
ATSDSGTGLF
>TRBV18|few
ASSLTGVGETQY
>TRBV7-8|once
ASSLLGGRGTNEKLF
>TRBV15|.
ATSRPTGAGGINEQY
>TRBV29-1|.
SAEGILYNEQF
>TRBV6-2/TRBV6-3|.
ASSYPQGRGYGYT
>TRBV11-2|.
ASSPIARGGRYEQY
>TRBV30|.
AWSVQYEAF
>TRBV12-3/TRBV12-4|.
ASRLSMNTEAF
>TRBV19|.
ASSIKQGAVGNQPQH
>TRBV7-8|.
ASSIQGAGAGELF